Shown below are 31 T cell receptor beta chains from a single sample sequenced in a study of T cell responses to AZD1222 COVID-19 vaccine. Here immunoSEQ multiplex PCR was the method, and the copy in TCRdb shows in-frame clones only, minus some. The sample includes about 170,000 clones, 90% of them seen just once. Here the sequenced sample was peripheral blood, taken on day 0 of AZD1222 vaccination. These receptors were taken from an adult in good health.

J is TRBJ2-7 and V is TRBV7-2, with D possibly matching TRBD2 (7 bases). The V end lost 3 bases, the J end lost 6 bases, and 15 bases lay between the germline ends. Germline CDR1 is SGHTA and CDR2 is FQGNSA. The CDR3 covers 14 residues. The CDR3, as DNA: TGTGCCAGCAGCTTCACGGGGGGCATCTCCGAGCAGTACTTC. It encodes CASSFTGGISEQYF. Using reference TRBV7-2 and TRBJ2-7 for the parts outside the CDR3, the full variable domain is GAGVSQSPSNKVTEKGKDVELRCDPISGHTALYWYRQSLGQGLEFLIYFQGNSAPDKSGLPSDRFSAERTGGSVSTLTIQRTQQEDSAVYLCASSFTGGISEQYFGPGTRLTVT.

The chain joins TRBV18 to TRBJ1-2; no reliable D call. The V and J ends lost 3 bases and 1 base respectively, with 6 bases between them. Germline V gives CDR1 KGHSH, CDR2 LQKENI. The CDR3 has 13 residues. DNA for the CDR3: TGTGCCAGCTCACCCCAGGTTAACTATGGCTACACCTTC. Amino acids: CASSPQVNYGYTF.

The chain employs TRBV7-2 and TRBJ2-3; TRBD1 matches 10 bases. Per the germline V gene, CDR1 is SGHTA and CDR2 is FQGNSA. The CDR3 is 16 amino acids. Germline trimming cut 0 bases from V and 3 bases from J; bases unmatched to any gene: 3. The CDR3 spells CASSLAGTGATDTQYF. DNA of the CDR3: TGTGCCAGCAGCTTAGCTGGGACAGGGGCAACAGATACGCAGTATTTT.

The chain combines TRBV18 with TRBJ2-7, with 7 bases matching TRBD1. Germline lookup yields CDR1 KGHSH and CDR2 LQKENI. The CDR3 totals 15 residues. The J segment lost 1 base and the V segment lost 2 bases, leaving 5 bases of the junction unmatched. In DNA form, the CDR3 reads TGTGCCAGCTCACCAGGGGTACAGGGGTCCTACGAGCAGTACTTC. Translation gives CASSPGVQGSYEQYF.

This chain connects TRBV29-1 to TRBJ1-2; weak D call: TRBD1 (6 bases). CDR1 and CDR2 (germline): SQVTM, ANQGSEA. Trimming took off 0 bases at V and 3 bases at J, with 14 bases between the two ends. This CDR3 is built from 15 residues. The CDR3 region has the DNA TGCAGCGTTGAAGATAGGGGGGAGGAGGACTATGGCTACACCTTC. This gives the protein CSVEDRGEEDYGYTF.

This chain links TRBV12-3 or TRBV12-4 with TRBJ1-6; D call uncertain. This CDR3 has 12 residues. Trimming took off 7 bases at V and 8 bases at J, with 9 bases between the two ends. The CDR3 here is CASTADDSPLHF. For the CDR3, the DNA is TGTGCCAGCACTGCGGACGATTCACCCCTCCACTTT.

The chain employs TRBV5-6 and TRBJ1-2; D perhaps matches TRBD1 (5 bases). The germline V gene has CDR1 SGHDT and CDR2 YYEEEE. The V end lost 1 base, the J end lost 4 bases, and 14 bases lay between the germline ends. This CDR3 is 15 amino acids long. In DNA form, the CDR3 reads TGTGCCAGCAGCTTGTCTCCGAAAGGGGCCTATGGCTACACCTTC. Its protein product is CASSLSPKGAYGYTF. The entire variable domain, with the rest obtained from reference TRBV5-6 and TRBJ1-2, is as follows: DAGVTQSPTHLIKTRGQQVTLRCSPKSGHDTVSWYQQALGQGPQFIFQYYEEEERQRGNFPDRFSGHQFPNYSSELNVNALLLGDSALYLCASSLSPKGAYGYTFGSGTRLTVV.

V and J are TRBV4-1 and TRBJ1-6; D perhaps matches TRBD1 (6 bases). The CDR3 loop spans 16 amino acids. The germline gives CDR1 MGHRA, CDR2 YSYEKL. Trimming cost V 4 bases and J 7 bases, with 17 bases left between them. The CDR3: CASSLYPGGGNSPLHF. DNA for the CDR3: TGCGCCAGCAGCCTATACCCGGGGGGCGGAAATTCACCCCTCCACTTT.

The J gene is TRBJ1-2, the V gene TRBV27; 7 bases map to TRBD1. Looked up from germline, CDR1 is MNHEY and CDR2 is SMNVEV (reference sequence). J was trimmed by 0 bases and V by 6 bases; bases with no gene match: 1. This CDR3 region has 13 residues. The DNA for the CDR3 is TGTGCCAGCAGCGGGACAGCTAACTATGGCTACACCTTC. This gives the protein CASSGTANYGYTF.

The count of this clone is one. The rearrangement uses TRBV30 and TRBJ2-7; D might be TRBD2 (6 bases). This CDR3 is built from 14 residues. Looked up from germline, CDR1 is GTSNPN and CDR2 is SVGIG (reference sequence). V lost 1 base and J 4 bases, leaving 14 bases between the germline ends. The DNA for the CDR3 is TGTGCCTGGAGTGGACGACTAGTTAGGTACGAGCAGTACTTC. It is translated as CAWSGRLVRYEQYF.

The rearrangement uses TRBV9 and TRBJ1-4; 7 positions match TRBD1. There are 15 residues in the CDR3. The V and J ends lost 4 bases and 4 bases, in that order; junction bases with no gene match: 7. Germline loops: CDR1 SGDLS, CDR2 YYNGEE. In nucleotides, the CDR3 is TGTGCCAGCAGCCCTAGAGGGACAGTTAATGAAAAACTGTTTTTT. Protein sequence: CASSPRGTVNEKLFF.

This clone was picked up a small number of times. The chain employs TRBV12-3 or TRBV12-4 and TRBJ1-4, with D possibly TRBD1 on 6 matching bases. The CDR3 covers 13 residues. Between the trimmed V and J ends, which lost 5 bases and 7 bases, there was a span of 11 bases. CDR3 in amino acids: CASSGTFGEKLFF. DNA for the CDR3: TGTGCCAGCAGTGGGACATTCGGTGAAAAACTGTTTTTT.

The V and J genes are TRBV6-5 and TRBJ2-5; D unclear. Trimming removed 2 bases from V and 6 bases from J, with 7 bases in between. CDR3 length equals 12 residues. The germline CDR1 and CDR2 sequences are MNHEY and SVGAGI. The DNA of the CDR3 is TGTGCCAGCAGTTACGGTGGGCAGACCCAGTACTTC. Its protein product is CASSYGGQTQYF.

The gene calls are TRBV4-2 and TRBJ2-1; 10 bases agree with TRBD2. Germline V gene lookup returns CDR1 LGHNA and CDR2 YNFKEQ. With 0 bases clipped from V and 4 bases from J, the junction kept 0 bases outside the gene matches. There are 15 residues in the CDR3. For the CDR3, the DNA is TGTGCCAGCAGCCAAGATAGCGGGGGGTACAATGAGCAGTTCTTC. Residues: CASSQDSGGYNEQFF.

Here the CDR3 DNA reads TGTGCCAGCAGCCCTAGCCAGGGGGCGCTGGGCACCGGGGAGCTGTTTTTT. Amino acids: CASSPSQGALGTGELFF. The rearrangement uses TRBV7-2 and TRBJ2-2, with 8 nucleotides matching TRBD1. The length of the CDR3 is 17 residues. In germline, CDR1 is SGHTA, CDR2 FQGNSA. V trimming: 5 bases; J trimming: 4 bases; junction bases outside the gene matches: 12.

V gene TRBV6-2 or TRBV6-3 combines with J gene TRBJ2-2; 8 bases line up with TRBD2. Germline CDR1 MNHEY, CDR2 SVGEGT. Losses at the gene ends were 6 bases for V and 5 bases for J; bases not matched to a gene: 8. This CDR3 spans 15 amino acids. CDR3 coding DNA: TGTGCCAGCAGCATAGCGGGGCCACGAACCGGGGAGCTGTTTTTT. Translating gives CASSIAGPRTGELFF.

The chain uses TRBV25-1 and TRBJ1-5; 10 bases are a match to TRBD1. CDR1 is MGHDK, CDR2 SYGVNS, per germline. The CDR3 runs 15 residues. The V and J ends lost 3 bases and 5 bases, in that order; junction bases with no gene match: 4. This chain's CDR3 is CASSEGTGDYQPQHF. The CDR3 region has the DNA TGTGCCAGCAGTGAGGGGACAGGGGACTATCAGCCCCAGCATTTT. Full variable domain (missing parts from reference TRBV25-1 and TRBJ1-5): EADIYQTPRYLVIGTGKKITLECSQTMGHDKMYWYQQDPGMELHLIHYSYGVNSTEKGDLSSESTVSRIRTEHFPLTLESARPSHTSQYLCASSEGTGDYQPQHFGDGTRLSIL.

The V gene is TRBV6-5, the J gene TRBJ1-2; TRBD1 matches 7 bases. The CDR3 consists of 12 residues. Per germline, CDR1 MNHEY and CDR2 SVGAGI. The V and J ends lost 5 bases and 7 bases, in that order; junction bases with no gene match: 4. The DNA of the CDR3 is TGTGCCAGCAGTACAGGGGAGGGTGGCTACACCTTC. This gives the protein CASSTGEGGYTF.

V and J are TRBV27 and TRBJ2-1; TRBD2 might be the D (5 bases). The CDR3 covers 15 residues. Per germline, CDR1 MNHEY and CDR2 SMNVEV (reference sequence). Trimming took 3 bases from V and 3 from J, leaving 12 bases between them. CDR3: CASSFMQRLYNEQFF. DNA for the CDR3: TGTGCCAGCAGTTTTATGCAGCGGCTCTACAATGAGCAGTTCTTC.

The rearrangement joins TRBV9 to TRBJ1-1; 10 bases align to TRBD1. The CDR3 has 18 amino acids. Per germline, CDR1 SGDLS and CDR2 YYNGEE. With 2 bases clipped from V and 3 bases from J, the junction kept 13 bases outside the gene matches. DNA of the CDR3: TGTGCCAGCAGCGTCCCCAGGGACAGGGGATTAGCGGACACTGAAGCTTTCTTT. Protein product: CASSVPRDRGLADTEAFF.

This rearrangement joins TRBV6-5 to TRBJ2-5; 11 bases are a match to TRBD2. Germline V gives CDR1 MNHEY, CDR2 SVGAGI. The CDR3 is 16 amino acids. After removal of 0 bases from V and 4 bases from J, the junction contained 4 bases not matched to a gene. The CDR3 bases are TGTGCCAGCAGTTACTCGAGACTAGCGGGGCCAGAGACCCAGTACTTC. Its protein product is CASSYSRLAGPETQYF.

On this clone: This CDR3 is also generated by other DNA sequences in the sample. This chain connects TRBV6-5 to TRBJ2-5; maybe TRBD2 (6 bases). V shed 0 bases and J shed 5 bases, with 13 bases lying between them. The germline CDR1 and CDR2 sequences are MNHEY and SVGAGI. The CDR3 is 15 residues long. The CDR3 protein is CASSYSRGAGETQYF. The CDR3, as DNA: TGTGCCAGCAGTTACTCGCGGGGTGCCGGGGAGACCCAGTACTTC.

The rearrangement joins TRBV5-6 to TRBJ1-6; D gene unclear. The CDR3 runs to 13 residues. The ends were cut back, 0 bases at V and 7 bases at J, with 5 bases in the middle. Germline V CDR1 and CDR2: SGHDT, YYEEEE. CDR3 residues: CASSLGGNSPLHF. CDR3 coding DNA: TGTGCCAGCAGCTTGGGAGGAAATTCACCCCTCCACTTT.

The V call is TRBV27, the J call TRBJ2-7, with 11 nucleotides matching TRBD1. The trim removed 7 bases at V and 3 bases at J, leaving 5 bases unmatched. The CDR3 totals 14 residues. Germline V gene sequence: CDR1 MNHEY, CDR2 SMNVEV (reference sequence). The DNA of the CDR3 is TGTGCCAGCAACCCCGGGACAGGGGGCTACGAGCAGTACTTC. Amino acid sequence: CASNPGTGGYEQYF.

The chain is built from TRBV29-1 and TRBJ1-2; no clear D. The germline V gene encodes CDR1 SQVTM and CDR2 ANQGSEA. With 4 bases removed from V and 4 bases from J, the gap between germline ends came to 16 bases. The CDR3 has 14 amino acids. CDR3 in amino acids: CSVASIVTGYGYTF. CDR3 in DNA: TGCAGCGTTGCCTCTATAGTTACTGGCTATGGCTACACCTTC.

The chain recombines TRBV6-5 with TRBJ1-1, with D hard to call. Germline-derived CDR1 and CDR2 are MNHEY and SVGAGI. The CDR3 runs to 14 residues. V was clipped by 3 bases and J by 7 bases, with 15 bases between them. CDR3 protein: CASSYAGSGSEAFF. Here the CDR3 DNA reads TGTGCCAGCAGTTATGCGGGGTCGGGGAGTGAAGCTTTCTTT.

The chain carries TRBV3-1 (or the pseudogene TRBV3-2) and TRBJ1-1, with 9 bases aligning to TRBD1. In germline, CDR1 is LGHDT, CDR2 YNNKEL (reference sequence). This CDR3 has 16 amino acids. The V and J ends lost 2 bases and 2 bases, in that order; junction bases with no gene match: 6. In DNA, the CDR3 is TGTGCCAGCAGCCAACCCGGGACAGGGATTAACACTGAAGCTTTCTTT. It codes for CASSQPGTGINTEAFF.

The genes are TRBV29-1 and TRBJ2-2; D might be TRBD1 or TRBD2, each matching 5 bases. Trimming shortened V by 3 bases and J by 4 bases, and 9 bases separated the two germline ends. Germline V gene sequence: CDR1 SQVTM, CDR2 ANQGSEA. The CDR3 is 13 amino acids. CDR3 region: CSVDEGFTGELFF. The CDR3 region has the DNA TGCAGCGTTGATGAGGGGTTCACCGGGGAGCTGTTTTTT.

This chain joins TRBV5-6 and TRBJ2-1; 10 nucleotides match TRBD1. With V trimmed by 3 bases and J by 1 base, 10 bases remained unmatched. Germline assignment: CDR1 SGHDT and CDR2 YYEEEE. The CDR3 loop spans 18 amino acids. The CDR3 here is CASSSGQGSLRSYNEQFF. CDR3 DNA sequence: TGTGCCAGCAGCTCGGGACAGGGGAGTTTGAGGTCCTACAATGAGCAGTTCTTC.

This chain connects TRBV7-2 to TRBJ2-3; 12 positions agree with TRBD2. In germline, CDR1 is SGHTA, CDR2 FQGNSA. The CDR3 has 16 residues. Unmatched junction bases numbered 5, after V lost 5 bases and J lost 2 bases. As DNA, the CDR3 is TGTGCCAGCAGCCCCTGGACTAGCGGGAACACAGATACGCAGTATTTT. Translated: CASSPWTSGNTDTQYF.

The genes are TRBV30 and TRBJ1-2; perhaps TRBD1 as D (5 bases). The germline V and J ends were trimmed by 4 bases and 0 bases, with 15 bases remaining between them. This CDR3 spans 15 amino acids. Looked up from germline, CDR1 is GTSNPN and CDR2 is SVGIG (reference sequence). CDR3 in DNA: TGTGCCTGGACTAACGACAGCCTAGCTAACTATGGCTACACCTTC. This gives the protein CAWTNDSLANYGYTF.